These 9 T cell receptor beta chains originate from one sample sequenced in a study of blood T cell repertoires in COVID-19. TCRdb keeps only in-frame clones here, not all; method: immunoSEQ multiplex PCR. The data hold some 100,000 clones, with around 89% observed a single time. Sequences were obtained from peripheral blood. The receptors stem from a woman older than 75 with active COVID-19.

The chain couples TRBV9 to TRBJ2-1; TRBD1 agrees at 10 bases. This CDR3 has 15 residues. V lost 3 bases, J lost 6 bases, and 6 bases stayed unmatched. In germline, CDR1 is SGDLS, CDR2 YYNGEE. Here the CDR3 reads CASSAWTGGINEQFF. CDR3 sequence (DNA): TGTGCCAGCAGCGCCTGGACAGGGGGAATCAATGAGCAGTTCTTC.

The chain uses TRBV15 and TRBJ1-4; D unclear. The CDR3 has 16 residues. Looked up from germline, CDR1 is LNHNV and CDR2 is YYDKDF (reference sequence). V lost 1 base and J lost 7, with 16 bases in between. The CDR3 loop is CATSRAISTESEKLFF. The CDR3, as DNA: TGTGCCACCAGCAGAGCCATATCTACGGAGAGTGAAAAACTGTTTTTT. The entire variable domain, with the rest obtained from reference TRBV15 and TRBJ1-4, is as follows: DAMVIQNPRYQVTQFGKPVTLSCSQTLNHNVMYWYQQKSSQAPKLLFHYYDKDFNNEADTPDNFQSRRPNTSFCFLDIRSPGLGDTAMYLCATSRAISTESEKLFFGSGTQLSVL.

The chain joins TRBV2 to TRBJ1-4, with D possibly being TRBD1 (5 bases). This CDR3 region has 14 residues. Trimming pared 0 bases from V and 8 bases from J, leaving 10 bases between. Germline CDR1 SNHLY, CDR2 FYNNEI. The chain's CDR3 is CASSEALQGEKLFF. CDR3 sequence (DNA): TGTGCCAGCAGTGAAGCGCTGCAGGGAGAAAAACTGTTTTTT.

CDR3 sequence: CASRALAGGPGELFF. The CDR3 DNA is TGTGCCAGCAGGGCTCTAGCGGGAGGGCCCGGGGAGCTGTTTTTT. V gene TRBV2 combines with J gene TRBJ2-2; 12 bases are a match to TRBD2. The trim removed 6 bases at V and 6 bases at J, leaving 5 bases unmatched. CDR1 and CDR2 (germline): SNHLY, FYNNEI. The CDR3 extends over 15 amino acids.

This chain joins TRBV7-2 and TRBJ2-5; 7 positions match TRBD2. The CDR3 runs 15 residues. Germline CDR1 SGHTA, CDR2 FQGNSA. V lost 0 bases and J lost 2; bases outside the gene matches: 3. CDR3 protein: CASSLAGGQQETQYF. CDR3 DNA: TGTGCCAGCAGCTTAGCGGGAGGGCAGCAAGAGACCCAGTACTTC.

J is TRBJ1-1 and V is TRBV11-2; TRBD1 matches at 8 bases. Germline CDR1 and CDR2: SGHAT and FQNNGV. CDR3 size: 13 residues. V lost 4 bases to trimming and J lost 4 bases; unmatched junction nucleotides: 2. CDR3: CASSYTGGTEAFF. CDR3 nucleotide sequence: TGTGCCAGCAGCTACACAGGGGGCACTGAAGCTTTCTTT.

This sequence joins TRBV28 and TRBJ1-5; 8 bases match TRBD1. The CDR3 has 17 amino acids. The germline V gene encodes CDR1 MDHEN and CDR2 SYDVKM. Trimming took 3 bases from V and 4 from J; bases not matched to a gene: 11. CDR3 nucleotides: TGTGCCAGCAGTTTCTCACCCGGGACAGGCTATAATCAGCCCCAGCATTTT. Amino acid sequence: CASSFSPGTGYNQPQHF.

The chain is built from TRBV27 and TRBJ1-5; TRBD1 might be the D (6 bases). There are 16 residues in the CDR3. V lost 6 bases, J lost 4 bases, and 19 bases lay in between. Germline loops: CDR1 MNHEY, CDR2 SMNVEV (reference sequence). CDR3 bases: TGTGCCAGCAGCGCCTACAGGGATCTTCGGAATCAGCCCCAGCATTTT. Protein product: CASSAYRDLRNQPQHF.

This chain connects TRBV6-5 to TRBJ2-7; 9 positions match TRBD1. The CDR3 sequence is 14 residues long. The germline CDR1 and CDR2 sequences are MNHEY and SVGAGI. The V and J ends lost 0 bases and 6 bases, in that order; junction bases with no gene match: 3. The CDR3 here is CASSYSETGGEQYF. For the CDR3, the DNA is TGTGCCAGCAGTTACTCGGAGACAGGGGGCGAGCAGTACTTC.